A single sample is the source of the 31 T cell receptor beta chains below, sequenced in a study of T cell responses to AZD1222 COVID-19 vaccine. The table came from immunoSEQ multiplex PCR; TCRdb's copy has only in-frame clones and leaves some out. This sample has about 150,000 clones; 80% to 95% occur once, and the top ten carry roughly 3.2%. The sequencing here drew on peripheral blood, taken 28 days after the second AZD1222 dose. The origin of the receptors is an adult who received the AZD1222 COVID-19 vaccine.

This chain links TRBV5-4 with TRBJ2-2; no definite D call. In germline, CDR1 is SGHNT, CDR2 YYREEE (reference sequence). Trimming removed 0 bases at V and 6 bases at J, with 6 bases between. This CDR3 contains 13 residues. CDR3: CASSLVTPGELFF. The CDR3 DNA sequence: TGTGCCAGCAGCTTGGTTACACCCGGGGAGCTGTTTTTT.

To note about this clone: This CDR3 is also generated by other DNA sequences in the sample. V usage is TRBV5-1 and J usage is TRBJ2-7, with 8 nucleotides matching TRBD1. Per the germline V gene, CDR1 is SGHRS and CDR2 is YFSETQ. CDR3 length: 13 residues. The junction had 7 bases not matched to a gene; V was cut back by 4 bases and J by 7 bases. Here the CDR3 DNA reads TGCGCCAGCAGCGTAGACAGGGGTGGTGAGCAGTACTTC. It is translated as CASSVDRGGEQYF.

This CDR3 is CASSESAGGRNEQFF. The CDR3 DNA sequence: TGCGCCAGCAGTGAGTCGGCGGGAGGAAGGAATGAGCAGTTCTTC. The V gene is TRBV10-1, the J gene TRBJ2-1; TRBD2 aligns across 8 bases. The V gene's germline CDR1 is WNHNN and CDR2 SYGVQD (reference sequence). The CDR3 extends over 15 amino acids. Trimming at V came to 0 bases and at J to 7 bases, leaving 5 bases not matched to a gene.

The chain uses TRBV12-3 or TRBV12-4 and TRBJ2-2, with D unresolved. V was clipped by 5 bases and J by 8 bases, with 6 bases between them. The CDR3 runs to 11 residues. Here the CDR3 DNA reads TGTGCCAGCAGTGCTACAGGGGAGCTGTTTTTT. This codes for CASSATGELFF.

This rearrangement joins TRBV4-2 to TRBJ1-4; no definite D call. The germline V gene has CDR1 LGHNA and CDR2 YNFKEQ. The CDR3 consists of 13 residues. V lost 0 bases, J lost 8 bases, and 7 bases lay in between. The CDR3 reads CASSQDQLEKLFF. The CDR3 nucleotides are TGTGCCAGCAGCCAAGATCAGTTGGAAAAACTGTTTTTT.

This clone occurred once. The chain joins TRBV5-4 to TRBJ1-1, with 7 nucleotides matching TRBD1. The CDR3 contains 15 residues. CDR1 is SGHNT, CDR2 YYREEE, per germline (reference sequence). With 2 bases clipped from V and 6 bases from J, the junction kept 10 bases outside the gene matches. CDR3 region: CASSFYRGLRPEAFF. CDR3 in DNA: TGTGCCAGCAGCTTCTACAGGGGACTTCGACCTGAAGCTTTCTTT. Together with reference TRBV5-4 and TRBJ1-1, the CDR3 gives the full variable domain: ETGVTQSPTHLIKTRGQQVTLRCSSQSGHNTVSWYQQALGQGPQFIFQYYREEENGRGNFPPRFSGLQFPNYSSELNVNALELDDSALYLCASSFYRGLRPEAFFGQGTRLTVV.

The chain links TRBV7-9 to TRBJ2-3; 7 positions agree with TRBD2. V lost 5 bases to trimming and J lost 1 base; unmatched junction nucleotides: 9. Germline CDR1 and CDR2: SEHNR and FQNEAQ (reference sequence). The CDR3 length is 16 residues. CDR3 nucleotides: TGTGCCAGCAGCCCAGTTGGCGGGAGAGGCACAGATACGCAGTATTTT. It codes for CASSPVGGRGTDTQYF.

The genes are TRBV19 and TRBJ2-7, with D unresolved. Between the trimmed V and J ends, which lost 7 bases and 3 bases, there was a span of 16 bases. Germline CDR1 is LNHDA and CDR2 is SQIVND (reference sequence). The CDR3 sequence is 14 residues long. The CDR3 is CASKSASEDYEQYF. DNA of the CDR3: TGTGCCAGTAAGTCAGCCTCCGAAGACTACGAGCAGTACTTC.

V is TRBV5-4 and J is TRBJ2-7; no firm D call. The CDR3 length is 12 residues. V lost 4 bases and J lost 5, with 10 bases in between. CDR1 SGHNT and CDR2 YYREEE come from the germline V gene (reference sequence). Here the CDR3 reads CASSPFGNEQYF. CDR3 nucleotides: TGTGCCAGCAGCCCGTTTGGAAACGAGCAGTACTTC. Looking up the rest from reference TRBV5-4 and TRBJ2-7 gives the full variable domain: ETGVTQSPTHLIKTRGQQVTLRCSSQSGHNTVSWYQQALGQGPQFIFQYYREEENGRGNFPPRFSGLQFPNYSSELNVNALELDDSALYLCASSPFGNEQYFGPGTRLTVT.

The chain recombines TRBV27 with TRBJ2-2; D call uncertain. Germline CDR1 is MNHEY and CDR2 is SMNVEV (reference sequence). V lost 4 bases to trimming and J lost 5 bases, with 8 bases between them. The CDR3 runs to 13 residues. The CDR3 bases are TGTGCCAGCAGTTCAACAGCAACCGGGGAGCTGTTTTTT. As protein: CASSSTATGELFF.

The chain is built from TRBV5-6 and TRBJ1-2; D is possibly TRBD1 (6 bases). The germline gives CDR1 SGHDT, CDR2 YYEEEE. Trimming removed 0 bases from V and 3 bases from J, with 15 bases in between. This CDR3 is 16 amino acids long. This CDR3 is CASSLELQGAHYGYTF. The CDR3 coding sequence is TGTGCCAGCAGCTTGGAACTACAGGGTGCTCACTATGGCTACACCTTC.

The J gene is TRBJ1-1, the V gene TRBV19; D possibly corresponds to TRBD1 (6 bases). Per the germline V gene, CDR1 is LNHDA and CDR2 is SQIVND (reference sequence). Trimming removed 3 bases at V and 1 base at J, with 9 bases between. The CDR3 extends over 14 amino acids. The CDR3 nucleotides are TGTGCCAGTAGTATGGGGGCCACGAACACTGAAGCTTTCTTT. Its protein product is CASSMGATNTEAFF.

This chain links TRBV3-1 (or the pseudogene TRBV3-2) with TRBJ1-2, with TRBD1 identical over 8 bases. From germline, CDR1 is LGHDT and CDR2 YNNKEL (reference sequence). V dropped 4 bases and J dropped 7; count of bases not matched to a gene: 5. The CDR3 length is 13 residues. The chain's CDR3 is CASSRLDRVGYTF. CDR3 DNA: TGTGCCAGCAGCCGATTGGACAGGGTTGGCTACACCTTC.

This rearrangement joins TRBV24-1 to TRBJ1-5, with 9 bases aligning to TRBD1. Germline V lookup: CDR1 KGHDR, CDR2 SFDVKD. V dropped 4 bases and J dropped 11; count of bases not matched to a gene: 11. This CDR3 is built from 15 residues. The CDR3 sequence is CATSDSGTGRSAQHF. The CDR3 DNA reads TGTGCCACCAGTGACTCCGGGACAGGGAGATCAGCCCAGCATTTT.

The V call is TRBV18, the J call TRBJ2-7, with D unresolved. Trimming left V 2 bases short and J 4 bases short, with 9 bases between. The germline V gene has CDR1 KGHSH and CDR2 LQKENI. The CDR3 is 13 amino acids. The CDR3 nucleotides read TGTGCCAGCTCACCAAAGGAAAGGTACGAGCAGTACTTC. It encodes CASSPKERYEQYF.

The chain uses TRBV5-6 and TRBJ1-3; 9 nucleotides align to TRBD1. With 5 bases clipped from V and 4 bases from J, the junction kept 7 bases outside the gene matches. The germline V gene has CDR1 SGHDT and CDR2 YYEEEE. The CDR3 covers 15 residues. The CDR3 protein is CASRRGQGQGNTIYF. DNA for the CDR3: TGTGCCAGCAGACGGGGACAGGGACAGGGAAACACCATATATTTT.

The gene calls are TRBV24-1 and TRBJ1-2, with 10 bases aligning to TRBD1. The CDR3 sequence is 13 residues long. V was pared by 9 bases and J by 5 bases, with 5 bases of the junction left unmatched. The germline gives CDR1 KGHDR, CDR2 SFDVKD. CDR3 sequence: CATAGTGAYGYTF. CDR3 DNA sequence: TGTGCCACCGCCGGGACAGGGGCGTATGGCTACACCTTC.

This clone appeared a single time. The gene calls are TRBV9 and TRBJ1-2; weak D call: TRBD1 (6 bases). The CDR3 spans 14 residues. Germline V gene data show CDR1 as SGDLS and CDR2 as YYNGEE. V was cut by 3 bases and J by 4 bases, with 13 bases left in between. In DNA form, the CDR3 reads TGTGCCAGCAGCGACAAACAGGGTACCTATGGCTACACCTTC. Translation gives CASSDKQGTYGYTF.

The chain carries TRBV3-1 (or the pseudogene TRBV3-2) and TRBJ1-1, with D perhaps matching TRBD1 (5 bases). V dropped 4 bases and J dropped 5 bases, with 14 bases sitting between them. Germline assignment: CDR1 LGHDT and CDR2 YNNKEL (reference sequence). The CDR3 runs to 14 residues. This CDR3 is CASSPFGAGTEAFF. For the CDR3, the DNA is TGTGCCAGCAGCCCTTTTGGGGCTGGTACTGAAGCTTTCTTT.

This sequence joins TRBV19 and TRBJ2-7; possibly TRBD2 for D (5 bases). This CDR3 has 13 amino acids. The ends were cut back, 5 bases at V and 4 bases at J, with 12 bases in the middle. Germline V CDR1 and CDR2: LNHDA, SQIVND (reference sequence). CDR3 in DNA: TGTGCCAGTAGTGCCTCTAGCTGGTACGAGCAGTACTTC. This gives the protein CASSASSWYEQYF.

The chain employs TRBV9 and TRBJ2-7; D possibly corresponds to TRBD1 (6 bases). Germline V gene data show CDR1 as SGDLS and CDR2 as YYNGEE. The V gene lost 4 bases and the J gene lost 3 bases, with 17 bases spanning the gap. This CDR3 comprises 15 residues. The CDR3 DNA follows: TGTGCCAGCAGCACCAGAGACGGACAGTTCTACGAGCAGTACTTC. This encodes CASSTRDGQFYEQYF.

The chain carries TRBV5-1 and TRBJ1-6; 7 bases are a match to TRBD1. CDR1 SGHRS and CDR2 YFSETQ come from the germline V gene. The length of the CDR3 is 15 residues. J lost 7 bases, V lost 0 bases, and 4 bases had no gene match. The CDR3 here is CASSLEGQPNSPLHF. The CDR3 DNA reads TGCGCCAGCAGCTTGGAGGGACAGCCAAATTCACCCCTCCACTTT.

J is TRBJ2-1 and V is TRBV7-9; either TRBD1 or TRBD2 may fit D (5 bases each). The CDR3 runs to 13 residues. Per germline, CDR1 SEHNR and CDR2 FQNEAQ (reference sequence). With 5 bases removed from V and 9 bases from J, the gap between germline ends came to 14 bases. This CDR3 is CASSGVRAGEQFF. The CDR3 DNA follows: TGTGCCAGCAGCGGAGTCAGGGCGGGTGAGCAGTTCTTC.

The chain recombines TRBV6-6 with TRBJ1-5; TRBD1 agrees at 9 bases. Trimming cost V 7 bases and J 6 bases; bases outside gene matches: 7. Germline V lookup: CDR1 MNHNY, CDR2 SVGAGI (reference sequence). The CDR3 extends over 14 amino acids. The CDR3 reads CASKSETGGQPQHF. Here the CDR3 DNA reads TGTGCCAGCAAGAGCGAGACAGGGGGTCAGCCCCAGCATTTT.

The DNA for the CDR3 is TGTGCCATCAGTTCCGGGACTAGCGGGAGTTCGACGCAGTATTTT. It yields the protein CAISSGTSGSSTQYF. The chain is built from TRBV10-3 and TRBJ2-3, with 14 bases aligning to TRBD2. V lost 5 bases to trimming and J lost 9 bases; unmatched junction nucleotides: 7. CDR3 length: 15 residues. Germline V lookup: CDR1 ENHRY, CDR2 SYGVKD.

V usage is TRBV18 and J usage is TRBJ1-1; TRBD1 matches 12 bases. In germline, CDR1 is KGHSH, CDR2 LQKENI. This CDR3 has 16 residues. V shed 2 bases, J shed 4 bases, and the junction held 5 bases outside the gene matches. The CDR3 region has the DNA TGTGCCAGCTCACCAATGGGGACAGGGGGCGTCACTGAAGCTTTCTTT. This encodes CASSPMGTGGVTEAFF.

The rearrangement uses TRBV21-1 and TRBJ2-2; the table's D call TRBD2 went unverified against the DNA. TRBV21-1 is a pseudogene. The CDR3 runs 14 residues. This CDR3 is CASSGLAVTGELFF. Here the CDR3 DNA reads TGTGCCAGCAGCGGGCTAGCGGTCACCGGGGAGCTGTTTTTT.

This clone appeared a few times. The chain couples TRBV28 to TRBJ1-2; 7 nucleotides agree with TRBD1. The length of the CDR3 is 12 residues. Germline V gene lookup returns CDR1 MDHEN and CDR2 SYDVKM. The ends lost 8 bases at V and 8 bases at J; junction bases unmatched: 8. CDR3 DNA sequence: TGTGCCAGCGCGACAGGGCCTCGGGGCTACACCTTC. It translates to CASATGPRGYTF.

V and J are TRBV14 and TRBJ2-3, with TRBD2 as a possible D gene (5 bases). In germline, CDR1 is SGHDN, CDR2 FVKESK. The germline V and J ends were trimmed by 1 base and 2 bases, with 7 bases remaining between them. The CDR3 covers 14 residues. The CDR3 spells CASSQGGLTDTQYF. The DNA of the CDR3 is TGTGCCAGCAGCCAAGGAGGGCTCACAGATACGCAGTATTTT. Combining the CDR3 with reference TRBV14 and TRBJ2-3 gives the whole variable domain EAGVTQFPSHSVIEKGQTVTLRCDPISGHDNLYWYRRVMGKEIKFLLHFVKESKQDESGMPNNRFLAERTGGTYSTLKVQPAELEDSGVYFCASSQGGLTDTQYFGPGTRLTVL.

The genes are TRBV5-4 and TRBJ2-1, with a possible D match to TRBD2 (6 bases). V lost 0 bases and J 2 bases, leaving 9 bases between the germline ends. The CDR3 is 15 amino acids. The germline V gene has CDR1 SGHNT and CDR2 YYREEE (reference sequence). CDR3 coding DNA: TGTGCCAGCAGCTTGGGCGAGCGGGCCTACAATGAGCAGTTCTTC. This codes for CASSLGERAYNEQFF.

The DNA of the CDR3 is TGTGCCAGCAGCTTGGATCAGGGCCCTTACTACGAGCAGTACTTC. Amino acids: CASSLDQGPYYEQYF. This chain links TRBV5-4 with TRBJ2-7; D perhaps matches TRBD1 (5 bases). V was pared by 0 bases and J by 3 bases, with 13 bases between. The CDR3 length is 15 residues. Per the germline V gene, CDR1 is SGHNT and CDR2 is YYREEE (reference sequence).